The sequence of this T cell receptor (beta chain) was determined in a study of identical twins. Study-wide results and caveats: With beta out-of-frame sequences, excess sharing by twins was weaker.

One entry per CDR3 protein results from TCRdb running MiXCR on the 5' RACE reads. The sample holds 1.5 million to 2 million distinct CDR3 sequences; less than 40% are singletons and the top ten take under 0.35%. As to this clonotype: The antigen is unknown.

The CDR3 covers 15 residues. Looked up from germline, CDR1 is DFQATT and CDR2 is SNEGSKA (reference sequence). After removal of 5 bases from V and 3 bases from J, the junction contained 5 bases not matched to a gene. The source of this sequence is a newborn girl in good health. The sample consisted of cord blood. The V and J genes are TRBV20-1 and TRBJ2-2, with TRBD2 matching over 11 bases. The CDR3 DNA reads TGCAGTGCTGGGACTAGCGGAGGATACACCGGGGAGCTGTTTTTT. Its protein product is CSAGTSGGYTGELFF.